This T cell receptor beta chain appears in the sequencing data of a study of blood T cell repertoires in COVID-19. Source study methods: Scientists estimated how many nucleated cells there were by amplifying reference gene primers. Using immunoSEQ multiplex PCR, the repertoire was profiled, and TCRdb retains in-frame clones only, with some absent. V and J calls and clone size are those listed in that table; D and trimming were worked out from the DNA. Of about 320,000 clones in the sample, approximately 85% were seen once. This CDR3 has 16 amino acids. The V gene end was trimmed by 1 base and the J gene end by 7 bases; junction bases not matched to a gene: 8. Germline V CDR1 and CDR2: MNHNS, SASEGT.

The sequence was obtained from a human donor in a cohort sampled during active COVID-19. The chain employs TRBV6-1 and TRBJ2-1; 9 positions match TRBD1. The sequenced sample consisted of peripheral blood. CDR3 region: CASSEEGQGKGNEQFF. The CDR3 DNA follows: TGTGCCAGCAGTGAAGAAGGACAGGGGAAAGGGAATGAGCAGTTCTTC.